The T cell receptor beta chain described here comes from a study of T cell repertoires in ileal Crohn's disease. The time point was: neoterminal ileum biopsy at postoperative endoscopy, about 6 months after surgery. The repertoire was sequenced with immunoSEQ multiplex PCR; TCRdb's copy has only in-frame clones and lacks some. The sample holds 2,600 or so clones, over 70% seen once. Deletions cut 7 bases from V and 2 bases from J, with 5 bases between. The CDR3 contains 11 residues. In germline, CDR1 is MDHEN, CDR2 SYDVKM. Sample: ileal tissue. The source of this sequence is an adult with Crohn's disease. The chain combines TRBV28 with TRBJ1-2; D gene unclear. CDR3 in amino acids: CASNKNYGYTF. The CDR3 DNA reads as TGTGCCAGCAACAAGAACTATGGCTACACCTTC.